This T cell receptor beta chain was obtained from a study of T-cell reconstitution after alpha-beta-depleted transplantation in children. The CDR3 covers 13 residues. CDR1 is SGHRS and CDR2 is YFSETQ in the germline V gene. Trimming shortened V by 2 bases and J by 0 bases, and 5 bases separated the two germline ends. At least ten counts were recorded for this clonotype. Its specificity is unknown. Unique molecular identifiers were built into the TCRbeta library. One entry per CDR3 protein results from TCRdb running MiXCR on the PCR reads. Here the sample spans approximately 240,000 distinct CDR3 sequences, roughly 10% being singletons. Study-wide findings and caveats: As was reported, about two months after transplant, alpha-beta T cells came from several hundred expanded graft clones. Hyperexpanded clones declined; after one year, newly produced T cells mostly supplied diversity. TCRbeta diversity was high at day 60 in some patients (a result of surviving recipient T cells and thymic progenitors).

This rearrangement joins TRBV5-1 to TRBJ1-1; D is unclear. The TCR sequence derives from a child younger than two with acute myeloid leukemia, due to receive a stem cell transplant. Here the sequenced sample was PBMCs, taken before TCRalphabeta/CD19-depleted stem cell transplant. In nucleotides, the CDR3 is TGCGCCAGCAGCTTAGAGATGAACACTGAAGCTTTCTTT. Translating it yields CASSLEMNTEAFF.